A selection of T cell receptor beta chains follows, all from one sample in a study of memory CD4+ T cells and cytomegalovirus serostatus. Using immunoSEQ multiplex PCR, the repertoire was profiled, and TCRdb retains in-frame clones only, with some absent. The sample has 45,000 to 60,000 clones, roughly 78% seen once. Sequenced input: memory CD4+ T cells from blood. The source of these receptors is an adult in good health and CMV-seronegative. Each CDR3 is given with its conserved first and last residue. A D gene is named only where the DNA matches it firmly. The size of a clone is reported for some rows only, either as once, few or many, or as a class for expanded clones.

TRBV18,TRBJ2-5,NA,NA,CASSLEHGETQYF,TGTGCCAGCTCATTAGAACATGGCGAGACCCAGTACTTC
TRBV25-1,TRBJ2-7,NA,TRBD2,CASSEGTSFHTSTYEQYF,TGTGCCAGCAGTGAGGGGACTAGCTTCCACACTAGTACCTACGAGCAGTACTTC
TRBV30,TRBJ2-1,NA,TRBD2,CAWSGKRGLAGTNEQFF,TGTGCCTGGAGTGGAAAACGGGGACTAGCGGGGACAAATGAGCAGTTCTTC
TRBV20-1,TRBJ1-1,NA,NA,CSARFTEAFF,TGCAGTGCTAGATTTACTGAAGCTTTCTTT
TRBV5-4,TRBJ2-2,NA,TRBD2,CASSLFSSGRGTGELFF,TGTGCCAGCAGCTTGTTTTCTAGCGGGAGAGGTACCGGGGAGCTGTTTTTT
TRBV2,TRBJ2-4,medium-sized,NA,CASSATTLAKNIQYF,TGTGCCAGCAGTGCTACAACACTAGCCAAAAACATTCAGTACTTC
TRBV6-5,TRBJ1-4,NA,NA,CASSYSWGGTNEKLFF,TGTGCCAGCAGTTACTCGTGGGGGGGGACTAATGAAAAACTGTTTTTT
TRBV5-1,TRBJ1-3,NA,NA,CASSLDFGGTGNTIYF,TGCGCCAGCAGCTTGGACTTCGGGGGCACTGGAAACACCATATATTTT
TRBV28,TRBJ1-1,once,NA,CASIPLQGGGTEAFF,TGTGCCAGCATCCCCCTACAGGGAGGTGGCACTGAAGCTTTCTTT
TRBV5-6,TRBJ1-2,NA,NA,CASSSRTSGYGYTF,TGTGCCAGCAGCTCCCGGACATCAGGCTATGGCTACACCTTC
TRBV18,TRBJ2-2,NA,NA,CASSPPGQSGGTGELFF,TGTGCCAGCTCACCTCCTGGACAGTCGGGGGGAACCGGGGAGCTGTTTTTT
TRBV6-1,TRBJ2-7,few,NA,CASSESQGSFYEQYF,TGTGCCAGCAGTGAGAGCCAGGGGAGTTTCTACGAGCAGTACTTC
TRBV4-1,TRBJ2-1,NA,NA,CASSQPGARRNEQFF,TGCGCCAGCAGCCAGCCCGGGGCCAGACGCAATGAGCAGTTCTTC
TRBV28,TRBJ1-4,NA,TRBD1,CASSEGGTGRNEKLFF,TGTGCCAGCTCCGAGGGGGGGACAGGGCGTAATGAAAAACTGTTTTTT
TRBV5-4,TRBJ1-2,NA,NA,CASSPTRPWGYGYTF,TGTGCCAGCAGCCCGACAAGGCCCTGGGGCTATGGCTACACCTTC
TRBV5-4,TRBJ2-1,NA,TRBD1,CASSPKGGYGNEQFF,TGTGCCAGCAGCCCAAAAGGGGGCTACGGCAATGAGCAGTTCTTC